The 12 T cell receptor beta chains below come from one sample, sequenced in a study of shared clonotypes between healthy human individuals. Only in-frame clones appear in the TCRdb table, and some are missing; sequencing was by immunoSEQ multiplex PCR. The sample holds fewer than 2.5 million clones, 80% to 95% seen once. Sample: naive CD4+ T cells from PBMCs. Subset denoted: CD45RA+ positively selected. The source of these receptors is a man aged 18 to 35 in good health. Some clones in this sample may be carry-over from other donors' samples.

V and J are TRBV28 and TRBJ1-2, with TRBD1 identical over 9 bases. Germline lookup yields CDR1 MDHEN and CDR2 SYDVKM. Unmatched junction bases numbered 8, after V lost 5 bases and J lost 1 base. The CDR3 has 16 amino acids. The DNA for the CDR3 is TGTGCCAGCAGTACTTCCGGGACAGGGTTTAACTATGGCTACACCTTC. This sequence encodes CASSTSGTGFNYGYTF.

This clone was seen a single time. Other DNA sequences within the sample encode an identical CDR3. Written as DNA, the CDR3 is TGTGCCAGCTCCCCCTCAGTGTACGAGCAGTACTTC. Encoded protein: CASSPSVYEQYF. This rearrangement joins TRBV18 to TRBJ2-7; D is undetermined. Germline CDR1 KGHSH, CDR2 LQKENI. CDR3 length equals 12 residues. Trimming removed 6 bases from V and 4 bases from J, with 10 bases in between.

The V and J genes are TRBV19 and TRBJ1-2; TRBD1 might be the D (5 bases). Germline CDR1 reads LNHDA; CDR2 reads SQIVND (reference sequence). The CDR3 covers 12 residues. The V end lost 2 bases, the J end lost 8 bases, and 9 bases lay between the germline ends. CDR3 sequence (DNA): TGTGCCAGTAGTATACAGGGCGGAGGCTACACCTTC. Its translation: CASSIQGGGYTF.

This clone appeared once. The gene calls are TRBV2 and TRBJ2-5; D gene ambiguous. Trimming pared 6 bases from V and 4 bases from J, leaving 9 bases between. CDR1 is SNHLY, CDR2 FYNNEI, per germline. The CDR3 runs 12 residues. CDR3 protein: CASRVSLETQYF. The CDR3 coding sequence is TGTGCCAGCAGGGTTTCACTAGAGACCCAGTACTTC. Looking up the rest from reference TRBV2 and TRBJ2-5 gives the full variable domain: EPEVTQTPSHQVTQMGQEVILRCVPISNHLYFYWYRQILGQKVEFLVSFYNNEISEKSEIFDDQFSVERPDGSNFTLKIRSTKLEDSAMYFCASRVSLETQYFGPGTRLLVL.

This clone was recorded once. V is TRBV10-3 and J is TRBJ2-1, with 12 bases that match TRBD2. Germline CDR1 ENHRY, CDR2 SYGVKD. Unmatched junction bases numbered 3, after V lost 2 bases and J lost 7 bases. The CDR3 covers 15 residues. In DNA, the CDR3 is TGTGCCATCAGTGAGCTAGCGGGAGGGCTTAATGAGCAGTTCTTC. Its translation is CAISELAGGLNEQFF.

V is TRBV4-2 and J is TRBJ2-1; 11 nucleotides align to TRBD2. Germline CDR1 reads LGHNA; CDR2 reads YNFKEQ. Germline trimming cut 1 base from V and 3 bases from J; bases unmatched to any gene: 5. This CDR3 is 17 amino acids long. This chain's CDR3 is CASSQAGLAASYNEQFF. In nucleotides, the CDR3 is TGTGCCAGCAGCCAAGCGGGACTAGCGGCGAGCTACAATGAGCAGTTCTTC.

CDR3 DNA: TGTGCCAGCAACCCATTACCGGGACTAGCGTCCGAGCAGTACTTC. It is translated as CASNPLPGLASEQYF. The rearrangement uses TRBV2 and TRBJ2-7; 10 bases match TRBD2. CDR3 length: 15 residues. Trimming took 7 bases from V and 6 from J; bases not matched to a gene: 12. CDR1 and CDR2 (germline): SNHLY, FYNNEI. The entire variable domain, with the rest obtained from reference TRBV2 and TRBJ2-7, is as follows: EPEVTQTPSHQVTQMGQEVILRCVPISNHLYFYWYRQILGQKVEFLVSFYNNEISEKSEIFDDQFSVERPDGSNFTLKIRSTKLEDSAMYFCASNPLPGLASEQYFGPGTRLTVT.

As for this clone: The sample holds other DNA sequences that translate to the same CDR3. This sequence joins TRBV28 and TRBJ2-1, with D unclear. The CDR3 runs 10 residues. Germline V gene data show CDR1 as MDHEN and CDR2 as SYDVKM. V was cut by 6 bases and J by 7 bases, with 4 bases left in between. The CDR3 here is CASRGNEQFF. Here the CDR3 DNA reads TGTGCCAGCAGAGGGAATGAGCAGTTCTTC.

Concerning this clone itself: This CDR3 is also generated by other DNA sequences in the sample. This sequence joins TRBV9 and TRBJ2-1; 15 bases fit TRBD2. CDR1 and CDR2 (germline): SGDLS, YYNGEE. This CDR3 contains 15 residues. Trimming removed 3 bases from V and 8 bases from J; junction bases left unmatched: 3. The CDR3: CASSAGLAGGHEQFF. The CDR3 DNA reads as TGTGCCAGCAGCGCCGGACTAGCGGGAGGGCATGAGCAGTTCTTC. The complete variable domain, with remaining parts taken from reference TRBV9 and TRBJ2-1, reads DSGVTQTPKHLITATGQRVTLRCSPRSGDLSVYWYQQSLDQGLQFLIQYYNGEERAKGNILERFSAQQFPDLHSELNLSSLELGDSALYFCASSAGLAGGHEQFFGPGTRLTVL.

The genes are TRBV4-1 and TRBJ2-5; TRBD2 agrees at 11 bases. The CDR3 extends over 16 amino acids. V shed 3 bases, J shed 7 bases, and the junction held 10 bases outside the gene matches. Looked up from germline, CDR1 is MGHRA and CDR2 is YSYEKL. The CDR3 is CASSQQPTGLAGTQYF. The CDR3, as DNA: TGCGCCAGCAGCCAGCAACCCACAGGACTAGCGGGGACCCAGTACTTC.

The chain uses TRBV19 and TRBJ2-5, with 9 nucleotides matching TRBD2. This CDR3 spans 17 amino acids. V dropped 5 bases and J dropped 1; count of bases not matched to a gene: 11. CDR1 is LNHDA, CDR2 SQIVND, per germline (reference sequence). CDR3: CASSPRGAGGSQETQYF. The CDR3 region has the DNA TGTGCCAGTAGTCCCCGTGGGGCGGGGGGGAGCCAAGAGACCCAGTACTTC.

The V and J genes are TRBV6-4 and TRBJ2-2; TRBD1 or TRBD2 may be the D gene (6 bases each). V lost 2 bases to trimming and J lost 3 bases, with 10 bases between them. The CDR3 contains 15 residues. The germline V gene encodes CDR1 MRHNA and CDR2 SNTAGT. CDR3 region: CASSDTGAHTGELFF. CDR3 bases: TGTGCCAGCAGTGACACGGGGGCGCACACCGGGGAGCTGTTTTTT.